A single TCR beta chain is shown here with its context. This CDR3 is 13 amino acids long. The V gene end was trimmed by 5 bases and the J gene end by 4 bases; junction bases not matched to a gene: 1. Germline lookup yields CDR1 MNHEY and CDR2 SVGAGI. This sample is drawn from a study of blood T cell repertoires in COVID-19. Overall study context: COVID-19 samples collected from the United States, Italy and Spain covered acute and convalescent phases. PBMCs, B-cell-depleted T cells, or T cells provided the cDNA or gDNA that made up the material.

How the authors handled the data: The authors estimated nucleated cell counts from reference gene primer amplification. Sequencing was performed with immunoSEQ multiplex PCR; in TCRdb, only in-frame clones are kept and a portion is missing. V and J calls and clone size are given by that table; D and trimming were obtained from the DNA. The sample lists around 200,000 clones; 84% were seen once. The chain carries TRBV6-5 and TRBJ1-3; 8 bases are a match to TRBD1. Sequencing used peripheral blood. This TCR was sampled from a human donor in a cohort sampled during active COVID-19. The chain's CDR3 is CASSRDRGNTIYF. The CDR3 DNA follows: TGTGCCAGCAGTAGGGACAGGGGAAACACCATATATTTT.